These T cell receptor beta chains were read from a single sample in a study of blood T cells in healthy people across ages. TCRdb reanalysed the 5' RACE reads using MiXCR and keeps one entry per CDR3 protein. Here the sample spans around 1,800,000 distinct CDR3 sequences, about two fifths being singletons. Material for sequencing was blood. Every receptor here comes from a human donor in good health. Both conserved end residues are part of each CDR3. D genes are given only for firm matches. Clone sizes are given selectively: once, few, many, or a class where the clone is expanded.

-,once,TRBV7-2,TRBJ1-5,CASSSFQGLAQPQHF,TGTGCCAGCAGCTCGTTCCAGGGGTTAGCTCAGCCCCAGCATTTT
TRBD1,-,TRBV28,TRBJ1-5,CASSRDRVWQPQHF,TGTGCCAGCAGTCGGGACAGGGTTTGGCAGCCCCAGCATTTT
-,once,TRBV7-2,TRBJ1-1,CASSGWGTTEAFF,TGTGCCAGCAGCGGATGGGGTACCACTGAAGCTTTCTTT
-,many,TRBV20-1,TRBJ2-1,CSATKGRNNEQFF,TGCAGTGCTACGAAAGGGCGAAACAATGAGCAGTTCTTC
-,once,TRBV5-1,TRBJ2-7,CASSLGSVESSYEQYF,TGCGCTAGCAGCTTGGGTTCTGTGGAAAGTTCCTACGAGCAGTACTTC
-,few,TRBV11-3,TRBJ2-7,CASSLDSGSSTYEQYF,TGTGCCAGCAGCTTAGACTCAGGCAGTTCGACCTACGAGCAGTACTTC
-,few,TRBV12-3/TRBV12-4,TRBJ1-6,CASSFERDSPLHF,TGTGCCAGCAGTTTTGAGAGGGATTCACCCCTCCACTTT
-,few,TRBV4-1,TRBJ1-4,CASSQGRLTEINEKLFF,TGCGCCAGCAGCCAAGGGAGGTTGACAGAGATTAATGAAAAACTGTTTTTT
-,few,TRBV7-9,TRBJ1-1,CASSLEGVTEAFF,TGTGCCAGCAGCTTAGAGGGGGTAACTGAAGCTTTCTTT
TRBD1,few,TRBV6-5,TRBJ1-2,CASSLETGDGYTF,TGTGCCAGCAGTCTAGAGACAGGGGATGGCTACACCTTC
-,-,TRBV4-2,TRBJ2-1,CASSQGGSRGQFF,TGTGCCAGCAGCCAAGGGGGGTCCCGAGGGCAGTTCTTC
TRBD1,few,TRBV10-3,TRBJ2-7,CAIRGTETYEQYF,TGTGCCATCAGAGGGACAGAGACGTACGAGCAGTACTTC
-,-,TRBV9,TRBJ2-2,CASSVWGLANTGELFF,TGTGCCAGCAGCGTATGGGGCCTCGCGAACACCGGGGAGCTGTTTTTT
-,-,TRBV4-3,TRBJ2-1,CASSQDPGNYNEQFF,TGCGCCAGCAGCCAAGATCCGGGCAATTACAATGAGCAGTTCTTC
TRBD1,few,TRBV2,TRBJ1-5,CASRTGGPQHF,TGTGCCAGCAGGACAGGGGGTCCCCAGCATTTT
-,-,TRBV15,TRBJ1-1,CATSRDKKGPFTEAFF,TGTGCCACCAGCAGAGATAAGAAGGGTCCGTTTACTGAAGCTTTCTTT
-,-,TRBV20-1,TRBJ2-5,CSASYGILGGETQYF,TGCAGTGCTAGCTACGGGATCCTAGGGGGGGAGACCCAGTACTTC
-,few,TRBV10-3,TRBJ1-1,CAISERIQNTEAFF,TGTGCCATCAGTGAACGGATCCAGAACACTGAAGCTTTCTTT
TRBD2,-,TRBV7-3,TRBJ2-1,CASSRVGTSGPHEQFF,TGTGCCAGCAGCCGCGTAGGGACTAGCGGGCCCCATGAGCAGTTCTTC
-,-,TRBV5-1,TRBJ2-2,CASSLVVGNTGELFF,TGCGCCAGCAGCTTGGTCGTCGGGAACACCGGGGAGCTGTTTTTT
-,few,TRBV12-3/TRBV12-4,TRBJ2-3,CASTPMGVLDTQYF,TGTGCCAGCACCCCCATGGGGGTTTTGGATACGCAGTATTTT
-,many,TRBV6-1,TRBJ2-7,CASRTVSSYEQYF,TGTGCCAGCAGGACAGTTTCCTCCTACGAGCAGTACTTC